The sequence of this T cell receptor (beta chain) was determined in a study of T-cell memory formation after mild COVID-19. The V gene end was trimmed by 0 bases and the J gene end by 4 bases; junction bases not matched to a gene: 5. The CDR3 has 15 residues. Germline V gene lookup returns CDR1 SGHRS and CDR2 YFSETQ. A note on this clonotype: What it binds is unknown.

TCRdb reprocessed the 5' RACE reads with MiXCR, giving one entry per CDR3 protein. This sample has fewer than 400,000 distinct CDR3 sequences, with 10% to 15% found just once. Broader study findings: Chiefly within CM and EM were the contracting CD4+ clones; CD8+ ones were within EMRA.

Sequencing used PBMCs or a T cell subset sorted from them (not recorded which). This clonotype was sampled from a young man who had mild COVID-19 (a few samples of this study predate the infection). Cell type and time point are not known. This chain connects TRBV5-1 to TRBJ2-3, with 7 positions matching TRBD1. The DNA of the CDR3 is TGCGCCAGCAGCTTGGCCAGACAGGGCGCAGATACGCAGTATTTT. Protein product: CASSLARQGADTQYF.